A single sample gave rise to the 21 T cell receptor beta chains below, sequenced in a study of OX40 agonist ivuxolimab in advanced cancers. Some clones are missing from TCRdb's copy, which holds only in-frame ones; the method was immunoSEQ multiplex PCR. Seen here are approximately 30,000 clones, about 92% observed once, and the top ten hold 33%. Source: CD4+ or CD8+ T cells sorted from blood, taken in a trial of the OX40 agonist ivuxolimab. These TCRs come from an adult with an advanced solid tumor such as melanoma, head and neck, liver or kidney cancer.

This rearrangement joins TRBV29-1 to TRBJ2-7; no reliable D call. V was cut by 0 bases and J by 1 base, with 7 bases left in between. The length of the CDR3 is 13 residues. Germline CDR1 and CDR2: SQVTM and ANQGSEA. The CDR3 coding sequence is TGCAGCGTTGAAGAAGGAGTTTCCTACGAGCAGTACTTC. Translation: CSVEEGVSYEQYF.

In this sample, this clone turned up a few times. The V gene is TRBV7-9, the J gene TRBJ1-2; D not resolved. V was cut by 8 bases and J by 4 bases, with 8 bases left in between. Germline V gives CDR1 SEHNR, CDR2 FQNEAQ (reference sequence). CDR3 size: 11 residues. This CDR3 reads CASAGSYGYTF. The CDR3 coding sequence is TGTGCCAGCGCGGGAAGCTATGGCTACACCTTC.

The V and J genes are TRBV7-9 and TRBJ2-7; D is unclear. Germline V gives CDR1 SEHNR, CDR2 FQNEAQ (reference sequence). The CDR3 contains 11 residues. Between the trimmed V and J ends, which lost 8 bases and 3 bases, there was a span of 8 bases. CDR3 sequence reads: CASRVGYEQYF. The CDR3 nucleotides read TGTGCCAGCCGAGTAGGCTACGAGCAGTACTTC.

The chain joins TRBV4-3 to TRBJ2-7; 9 bases are a match to TRBD2. The V segment lost 2 bases and the J segment 2 bases; nucleotides outside the gene matches: 4. The CDR3 extends over 15 amino acids. Looked up from germline, CDR1 is LGHNA and CDR2 is YSLEER. CDR3 DNA: TGCGCCAGCAGCCAAATAGCGGGAGTACCCTACGAGCAGTACTTC. Amino acid sequence: CASSQIAGVPYEQYF.

The V gene is TRBV7-8, the J gene TRBJ2-1; no definite D call. V lost 4 bases to trimming and J lost 9 bases, with 13 bases between them. The CDR3 runs 13 residues. Germline-derived CDR1 and CDR2 are SGHVS and FQNEAQ. The CDR3: CASSSGPTGEQFF. CDR3 in DNA: TGTGCCAGCAGCTCCGGACCCACGGGTGAGCAGTTCTTC.

V usage is TRBV9 and J usage is TRBJ1-2, with 9 positions matching TRBD1. After removal of 4 bases from V and 4 bases from J, the junction contained 8 bases not matched to a gene. Germline values: CDR1 SGDLS, CDR2 YYNGEE. The CDR3 spans 15 residues. CDR3 nucleotide sequence: TGTGCCAGCAGCTCCACGACAGGGGGTATCTATGGCTACACCTTC. It yields the protein CASSSTTGGIYGYTF. The full variable domain, with the rest looked up from reference TRBV9 and TRBJ1-2, is DSGVTQTPKHLITATGQRVTLRCSPRSGDLSVYWYQQSLDQGLQFLIQYYNGEERAKGNILERFSAQQFPDLHSELNLSSLELGDSALYFCASSSTTGGIYGYTFGSGTRLTVV.

The chain has TRBV28 and TRBJ2-1; 10 nucleotides line up with TRBD2. Germline trimming cut 5 bases from V and 12 bases from J; bases unmatched to any gene: 13. Looked up from germline, CDR1 is MDHEN and CDR2 is SYDVKM. The CDR3 is made up of 15 amino acids. The CDR3 loop reads CASSPTSGPTGGQFF. The CDR3, as DNA: TGTGCCAGCAGTCCGACTAGCGGGCCCACCGGGGGGCAGTTCTTC.

The chain carries TRBV6-5 and TRBJ2-2; D gene unclear. The germline CDR1 and CDR2 sequences are MNHEY and SVGAGI. The CDR3 has 15 residues. Trimming took 0 bases from V and 3 from J, leaving 8 bases between them. The chain's CDR3 is CASSYSNWDTGELFF. CDR3 DNA sequence: TGTGCCAGCAGTTACTCGAATTGGGACACCGGGGAGCTGTTTTTT.

The rearrangement uses TRBV9 and TRBJ1-4; D gene uncertain. V was cut by 0 bases and J by 0 bases, with 9 bases left in between. In germline, CDR1 is SGDLS, CDR2 YYNGEE. This CDR3 has 16 residues. DNA of the CDR3: TGTGCCAGCAGCGTAGCCCCGTTGGCAACTAATGAAAAACTGTTTTTT. Translated: CASSVAPLATNEKLFF.

Regarding this clone: The CDR3 does not close with the conserved phenylalanine or tryptophan, likely indicating a read error. The V gene is TRBV5-6, the J gene TRBJ2-7; no reliable D call. This CDR3 region has 14 residues. Germline CDR1 SGHDT, CDR2 YYEEEE. V was trimmed by 1 base and J by 3 bases, leaving 11 bases between them. DNA for the CDR3: TGTGCCAGCAGCTTGTACAAGGGATACTACGAGCAGTACCTC. Protein: CASSLYKGYYEQYL.

The genes are TRBV11-2 and TRBJ2-5; TRBD1 matches at 8 bases. The CDR3 sequence is 14 residues long. CDR1 and CDR2 from the germline V gene are SGHAT and FQNNGV. V trimming: 6 bases; J trimming: 3 bases; junction bases outside the gene matches: 6. The CDR3 is CASSHKTGEETQYF. In DNA form, the CDR3 reads TGTGCCAGCAGTCACAAGACAGGGGAAGAGACCCAGTACTTC.

The chain links TRBV4-3 to TRBJ2-2, with TRBD1 matching 9 bases. The CDR3 spans 16 residues. Germline V CDR1 and CDR2: LGHNA, YSLEER. After removal of 5 bases from V and 5 bases from J, the junction contained 9 bases not matched to a gene. In nucleotides, the CDR3 is TGCGCCAGCAGCTCCAGTAGGGACAGGGCTACCGGGGAGCTGTTTTTT. Amino acids: CASSSSRDRATGELFF.

The chain recombines TRBV28 with TRBJ1-5, with TRBD1 identical over 9 bases. Germline V gives CDR1 MDHEN, CDR2 SYDVKM. Trimming cost V 5 bases and J 6 bases; bases outside gene matches: 5. This CDR3 comprises 14 residues. The CDR3 is CASSTRQGGQPQHF. The CDR3 DNA reads as TGTGCCAGCAGTACCCGACAGGGGGGTCAGCCCCAGCATTTT.

V and J are TRBV7-6 and TRBJ1-5; TRBD1 agrees at 9 bases. CDR3 length equals 14 residues. V dropped 5 bases and J dropped 4; count of bases not matched to a gene: 3. Germline V gene lookup returns CDR1 SGHVS and CDR2 FNYEAQ. This chain's CDR3 is CASSQGQGNQPQHF. CDR3 nucleotides: TGTGCCAGCAGCCAAGGACAGGGGAATCAGCCCCAGCATTTT.

The chain links TRBV7-3 to TRBJ2-7; D unclear. The germline V and J ends were trimmed by 2 bases and 0 bases, with 8 bases remaining between them. The CDR3 runs 14 residues. The germline V gene encodes CDR1 SGHTA and CDR2 FQGTGA. The CDR3, as DNA: TGTGCCAGCAGCTTAGTATCCCTCTCCTACGAGCAGTACTTC. Translated: CASSLVSLSYEQYF.

This clone was recorded once. The chain combines TRBV25-1 with TRBJ1-2; 9 nucleotides match TRBD1. The CDR3 runs 15 residues. Germline assignment: CDR1 MGHDK and CDR2 SYGVNS. The junction had 13 bases not matched to a gene; V was cut back by 5 bases and J by 9 bases. The CDR3 DNA reads TGTGCCAGCAGTTGGGGGCCGGGACAGGGTCTCAGCTACACCTTC. Translated, it gives CASSWGPGQGLSYTF.

The CDR3 nucleotides read TGTGCCAGCAGCTCCCCTCGGGACAGGTCGCACGGGGAGCTGTTTTTT. Translation gives CASSSPRDRSHGELFF. This chain joins TRBV7-9 and TRBJ2-2; 8 positions match TRBD1. V lost 4 bases, J lost 7 bases, and 11 bases stayed unmatched. The CDR3 sequence is 16 residues long. CDR1 is SEHNR, CDR2 FQNEAQ, per germline (reference sequence). The full variable domain, rest sourced from reference TRBV7-9 and TRBJ2-2, is DTGVSQNPRHKITKRGQNVTFRCDPISEHNRLYWYRQTLGQGPEFLTYFQNEAQLEKSRLLSDRFSAERPKGSFSTLEIQRTEQGDSAMYLCASSSPRDRSHGELFFGEGSRLTVL.

V gene TRBV28 combines with J gene TRBJ2-1, with D unclear. Trimming cost V 7 bases and J 4 bases, with 11 bases left between them. This CDR3 contains 13 residues. Looked up from germline, CDR1 is MDHEN and CDR2 is SYDVKM. DNA for the CDR3: TGTGCCAGCATCCACCCTGGATACAATGAGCAGTTCTTC. Amino acid sequence: CASIHPGYNEQFF.

The chain combines TRBV4-3 with TRBJ1-6; unclear D gene. The V gene's germline CDR1 is LGHNA and CDR2 YSLEER. The CDR3 sequence is 18 residues long. V lost 0 bases to trimming and J lost 0 bases, with 12 bases between them. CDR3 protein: CASSQDSQGSSYNSPLHF. CDR3 nucleotide sequence: TGCGCCAGCAGCCAAGATAGTCAAGGGAGCTCCTATAATTCACCCCTCCACTTT.

The chain links TRBV4-3 to TRBJ2-7, with TRBD2 matching 11 bases. V lost 4 bases, J lost 4 bases, and 24 bases stayed unmatched. The CDR3 loop spans 21 amino acids. Germline V lookup: CDR1 LGHNA, CDR2 YSLEER. The CDR3 region is CASSPKTKIAGGLSFIYEQYF. The CDR3 nucleotides read TGCGCCAGCAGCCCAAAAACGAAAATAGCGGGAGGGCTATCCTTTATTTACGAGCAGTACTTC.

This clone occurred once. This rearrangement joins TRBV28 to TRBJ2-5, with a tentative D call TRBD1 (6 bases). CDR1 MDHEN and CDR2 SYDVKM come from the germline V gene. The CDR3 has 18 amino acids. V was trimmed by 5 bases and J by 0 bases, leaving 22 bases between them. This CDR3 is CASSGPGDMAPYQETQYF. The CDR3 DNA follows: TGTGCCAGCAGTGGGCCAGGGGACATGGCCCCGTACCAAGAGACCCAGTACTTC.